The source of this T cell receptor beta chain is a study of T cells in Graves' hyperthyroidism and ophthalmopathy. This clonotype was counted many times. CDR3 length: 19 amino acids. The germline gives CDR1 LNHNV, CDR2 YYDKDF (reference sequence). The trim removed 0 bases at V and 0 bases at J, leaving 11 bases unmatched. The CDR3 regions of TCR beta were amplified from RNA transcripts. During a first-round RT-PCR of the TCR CDR3, the HTBI primer set was used. One entry per CDR3 protein, called by TCRdb with MiXCR from the multiplex PCR reads. In the table there are some 740,000 distinct CDR3 sequences, approximately 15% of which are singletons.

The chain employs TRBV15 and TRBJ2-1; TRBD2 matches 7 bases. The origin of this receptor is a woman under 30 with Graves' hyperthyroidism. Sequencing used blood. The DNA of the CDR3 is TGTGCCACCAGCAGAGATGCAGGACTAGTGGCGAGCTCCTACAATGAGCAGTTCTTC. It specifies CATSRDAGLVASSYNEQFF.